This T cell receptor beta chain was identified in a study of beta chain features in type 1 diabetes. Study results and caveats: In patients and controls equally, PCR might favor templates that are shorter. VDJ junctions from patients with type 1 diabetes contained fewer insertions and more deletions. Shortening that was moderate but significant affected the TCRB CDR3s of Type 1 diabetes patients in all four CD4+ subsets.

Germline CDR1 MNHEY, CDR2 SMNVEV (reference sequence). This CDR3 is built from 15 residues. V was trimmed by 5 bases and J by 4 bases, leaving 18 bases between them. For this clone: Its antigen is not known.

TCRB transcripts that were expressed got sequenced, as all of the isolated RNA had been reverse transcribed. The repertoire was sequenced with immunoSEQ multiplex PCR; TCRdb's copy has only in-frame clones and lacks some. The sample carries more than 250,000 clones, less than 30% recorded once. The sequence was collected from a woman in her twenties or thirties with type 1 diabetes. Material: naive CD4+ T cells from blood. The chain links TRBV27 to TRBJ2-7; D possibly corresponds to TRBD1 (6 bases). This CDR3 is CASSRSGTLTYEQYF. The DNA of the CDR3 is TGTGCCAGCAGTCGTTCCGGGACACTGACGTACGAGCAGTACTTC.